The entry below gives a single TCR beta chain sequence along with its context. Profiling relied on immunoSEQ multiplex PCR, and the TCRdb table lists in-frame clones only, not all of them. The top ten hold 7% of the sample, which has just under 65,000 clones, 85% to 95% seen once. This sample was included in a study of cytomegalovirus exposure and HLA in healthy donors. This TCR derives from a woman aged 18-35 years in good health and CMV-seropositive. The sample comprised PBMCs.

CDR3 sequence (DNA): TGTGCCAGCAGCCAAACAGGGATGGGCTATGGCTACACCTTC. This sequence encodes CASSQTGMGYGYTF. The rearrangement uses TRBV9 and TRBJ1-2, with D maybe TRBD1 (6 bases). Trimming took off 4 bases at V and 4 bases at J, with 14 bases between the two ends. The length of the CDR3 is 14 residues. The V gene's germline CDR1 is SGDLS and CDR2 YYNGEE.